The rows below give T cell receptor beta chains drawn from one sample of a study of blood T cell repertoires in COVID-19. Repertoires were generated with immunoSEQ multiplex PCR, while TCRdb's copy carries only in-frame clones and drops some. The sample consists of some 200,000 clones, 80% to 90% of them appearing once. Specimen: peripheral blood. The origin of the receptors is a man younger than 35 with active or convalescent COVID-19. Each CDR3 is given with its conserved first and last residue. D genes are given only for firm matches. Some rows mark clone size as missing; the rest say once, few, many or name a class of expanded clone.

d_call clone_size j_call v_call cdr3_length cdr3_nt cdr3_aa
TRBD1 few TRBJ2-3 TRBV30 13 TGTGCCTGGGAGCAGGGGGCGGCGGATACGCAGTATTTT CAWEQGAADTQYF
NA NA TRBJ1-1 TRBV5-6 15 TGTGCCAGCAGCCGCGGAACAAGGTTGAACACTGAAGCTTTCTTT CASSRGTRLNTEAFF
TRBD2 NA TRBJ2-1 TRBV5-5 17 TGTGCCAGCAGCTTGGGACCCCGGGTCTGGGGGGGCAATGAGCAGTTCTTC CASSLGPRVWGGNEQFF
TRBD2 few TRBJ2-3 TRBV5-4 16 TGTGCCAGCAGCTTGGGGGGGGGAGGAGCCCGAGATACGCAGTATTTT CASSLGGGGARDTQYF
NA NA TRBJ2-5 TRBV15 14 TGTGCCACCAGTAGGGCAGGGGTTCGGGAGACCCAGTACTTC CATSRAGVRETQYF
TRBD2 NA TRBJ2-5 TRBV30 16 TGTGCCTGGAGTGAGATGGGACTAGCGGTCCAAGAGACCCAGTACTTC CAWSEMGLAVQETQYF
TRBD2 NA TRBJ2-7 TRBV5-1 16 TGCGCCAGCAACATTTTTGAAGGACTAGCGGAATACGAGCAGTACTTC CASNIFEGLAEYEQYF
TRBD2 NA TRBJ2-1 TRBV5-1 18 TGCGCCAGCAGCTCGCGAGCTAGCGGGGGGAACAACTACAATGAGCAGTTCTTC CASSSRASGGNNYNEQFF
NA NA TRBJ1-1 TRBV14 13 TGTGCCAGCAGCAGAGACAGAAACACTGAAGCTTTCTTT CASSRDRNTEAFF
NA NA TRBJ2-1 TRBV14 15 TGTGCCAGCAGCCAAAGAGGTGGAAGCTACAATGAGCAGTTCTTC CASSQRGGSYNEQFF
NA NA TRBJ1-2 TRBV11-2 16 TGTGCCAGCAGCTTCGGACAGACATTTTATAACTATGGCTACACCTTC CASSFGQTFYNYGYTF